This T cell receptor (beta chain) was captured in a study of T cells in women clearing cervical HPV infection. Study-wide context: Case blood was drawn a median approximately 150 days after lesion detection. Study-level findings and limits: TRBV6-7 relative abundance averaged 0.11% in cases and 0.15% to 0.2% in controls. Cases and controls were distinguished at AUC around 0.87 by richness and V genes.

Dot-blot hybridization genotyped cervical HPV amplified with MY09/MY11 PCR. This CDR3 comprises 13 residues. Between the trimmed V and J ends, which lost 0 bases and 2 bases, there was a span of 5 bases. Germline V lookup: CDR1 DFQATT, CDR2 SNEGSKA (reference sequence). Produced via immunoSEQ multiplex PCR; TCRdb's table is partial and in-frame only. This table lists 40,000 or so clones. With regard to this clone: Antigen: not known. From the germline J gene comes the end of the CDR3, since the read stops 3 residues before it.

This clonotype was sampled from a woman aged 18 to 75 with a cervical HPV16 infection that either progressed to CIN3+ or cleared (not recorded which). The specimen sequenced was blood buffy coat. The rearrangement joins TRBV20-1 to TRBJ1-5, with D possibly matching TRBD1 (5 bases). This chain's CDR3 is CSAREQGNQPQHF. The CDR3 bases that were read are TGCAGTGCTAGAGAACAGGGCAATCAGCCC.